This T cell receptor (beta chain) was captured by sequencing in a study of identical twins. Germline V lookup: CDR1 LNHNV, CDR2 YYDKDF (reference sequence). The CDR3 is made up of 15 amino acids. Trimming cost V 4 bases and J 7 bases; bases outside gene matches: 7. TCRdb redid the calling of the 5' RACE reads with MiXCR, one entry per CDR3 protein. The data contain 500,000 to 550,000 distinct CDR3 sequences, 20% to 25% of them singletons. Healthy Caucasians supplied all donations. These same records also appear under a second study, on T cells expressing NK-cell markers.

Source material: CD4+ T cells sorted from blood. The sequence derives from a woman between 18 and 29 years old in good health. V usage is TRBV15 and J usage is TRBJ2-7; TRBD2 agrees at 13 bases. The CDR3 DNA follows: TGTGCCACCAGCAAAGGACTAGCGGGAGCTCGAGAGCAGTACTTC. The encoded protein is CATSKGLAGAREQYF.